The rows below give T cell receptor beta chains drawn from one sample of a study of T cell changes during pregnancy in multiple sclerosis. Measured with immunoSEQ multiplex PCR; TCRdb has only the in-frame clones, and not every one. Of 60,000 or so clones in the sample, nearly 95% are singletons; the top ten hold around 0.93%. This sample comprised peripheral blood, obtained in the first trimester of pregnancy. The receptors were sampled from a female donor with multiple sclerosis, enrolled in a pregnancy study. CDR3s include the opening cysteine and the closing phenylalanine or tryptophan. A D gene is named only where the DNA matches it firmly. Part of the rows lack a size; the others show once, few, many or a class for expanded clones.

CDR3 length: 16; V gene: TRBV7-9; J gene: TRBJ1-1; clone size: .; D gene: .; CDR3 DNA: TGTGCCAGCAGCGTACCGAGGGGGGGAAGGGGCACTGAAGCTTTCTTT; CDR3 protein: CASSVPRGGRGTEAFF
CDR3 length: 15; V gene: TRBV6-4; J gene: TRBJ2-5; clone size: .; D gene: TRBD2; CDR3 DNA: TGTGCCAGCAGTGCACTAGCGGGGGACCAAGAGACCCAGTACTTC; CDR3 protein: CASSALAGDQETQYF
CDR3 length: 15; V gene: TRBV4-1; J gene: TRBJ2-3; clone size: .; D gene: TRBD1; CDR3 DNA: TGCGCCAGCAGCCGGACAGGGGCTAGCACAGATACGCAGTATTTT; CDR3 protein: CASSRTGASTDTQYF
CDR3 length: 14; V gene: TRBV7-7; J gene: TRBJ2-5; clone size: .; D gene: TRBD1; CDR3 DNA: TGTGCTAGCAGCTTCTCCTCAGGGGGAGAGACCCAGTACTTC; CDR3 protein: CASSFSSGGETQYF
CDR3 length: 15; V gene: TRBV7-3; J gene: TRBJ2-3; clone size: .; D gene: TRBD2; CDR3 DNA: TGTGCCAGCAGCTTAACTAGCGGGGGGGAATATACGCAGTATTTT; CDR3 protein: CASSLTSGGEYTQYF
CDR3 length: 16; V gene: TRBV2; J gene: TRBJ2-1; clone size: .; D gene: TRBD1; CDR3 DNA: TGTGCCAGCAGTCTACTAACAGGGGTTAACTACAATGAGCAGTTCTTC; CDR3 protein: CASSLLTGVNYNEQFF
CDR3 length: 15; V gene: TRBV25-1; J gene: TRBJ2-3; clone size: .; D gene: TRBD2; CDR3 DNA: TGTGCCAGCCACACTACTAGCGGAAGCACAGATACGCAGTATTTT; CDR3 protein: CASHTTSGSTDTQYF
CDR3 length: 15; V gene: TRBV27; J gene: TRBJ1-4; clone size: once; D gene: TRBD1; CDR3 DNA: TGTGCCAGCAGCTCATGGGCGACAGGGGATGAAAAACTGTTTTTT; CDR3 protein: CASSSWATGDEKLFF
CDR3 length: 13; V gene: TRBV7-3; J gene: TRBJ1-1; clone size: .; D gene: .; CDR3 DNA: TGTGCCAGCAGCTCCGGGAATACCCCTGAAGCTTTCTTT; CDR3 protein: CASSSGNTPEAFF
CDR3 length: 15; V gene: TRBV6-6; J gene: TRBJ1-1; clone size: .; D gene: .; CDR3 DNA: TGTGCCAGCAGTTACTCGACGGGGAACAGAGCTGAAGCTTTCTTT; CDR3 protein: CASSYSTGNRAEAFF
CDR3 length: 14; V gene: TRBV7-3; J gene: TRBJ1-1; clone size: .; D gene: TRBD1; CDR3 DNA: TGTGCCAGCAGCGCACAGGGGGCGGGCACTGAAGCTTTCTTT; CDR3 protein: CASSAQGAGTEAFF
CDR3 length: 14; V gene: TRBV19; J gene: TRBJ1-1; clone size: .; D gene: .; CDR3 DNA: TGTGCCAGTAGTATAGTAGGGGAGAACACTGAAGCTTTCTTT; CDR3 protein: CASSIVGENTEAFF
CDR3 length: 14; V gene: TRBV5-1; J gene: TRBJ1-4; clone size: .; D gene: TRBD1; CDR3 DNA: TGCGCCAGCAGGGAACAGGGGTCGAATGAAAAACTGTTTTTT; CDR3 protein: CASREQGSNEKLFF
CDR3 length: 11; V gene: TRBV20-1; J gene: TRBJ2-7; clone size: .; D gene: TRBD1; CDR3 DNA: TGCAGTGCGGTTAGGGGGCGCGAGCAGTACTTC; CDR3 protein: CSAVRGREQYF
CDR3 length: 18; V gene: TRBV9; J gene: TRBJ2-1; clone size: .; D gene: TRBD2; CDR3 DNA: TGTGCCAGCAGCGTAATCGGAGCGGGGGGGCCCAATGGCAATGAGCAGTTCTTC; CDR3 protein: CASSVIGAGGPNGNEQFF
CDR3 length: 16; V gene: TRBV11-1; J gene: TRBJ2-7; clone size: .; D gene: .; CDR3 DNA: TGTGCCAGCAGCCAAGGACAACATAGGGGCTCCTACGAGCAGTACTTC; CDR3 protein: CASSQGQHRGSYEQYF
CDR3 length: 14; V gene: TRBV9; J gene: TRBJ2-7; clone size: .; D gene: TRBD1; CDR3 DNA: TGTGCCAGCAGCACCACAGGGGGGACCTACGAGCAGTACTTC; CDR3 protein: CASSTTGGTYEQYF
CDR3 length: 17; V gene: TRBV21-1; J gene: TRBJ2-6; clone size: .; D gene: .; CDR3 DNA: TGTGCCAGCCCACGGGGACAGGGATTCTCTGGGGCCAACGTCCTGACTTTC; CDR3 protein: CASPRGQGFSGANVLTF
CDR3 length: 13; V gene: TRBV7-2; J gene: TRBJ2-7; clone size: .; D gene: .; CDR3 DNA: TGTGCCAGCAGCAATAATCAGGGCTACGAGCAGTACTTC; CDR3 protein: CASSNNQGYEQYF
CDR3 length: 15; V gene: TRBV7-2; J gene: TRBJ1-6; clone size: once; D gene: TRBD1; CDR3 DNA: TGTGCCAGCAGCTCAGGACAGGGTATGAATTCACCCCTCCACTTT; CDR3 protein: CASSSGQGMNSPLHF
CDR3 length: 17; V gene: TRBV2; J gene: TRBJ1-1; clone size: .; D gene: TRBD1; CDR3 DNA: TGTGCCAGCAGAGGACCCACAGGGGGCGCGCTGTGGACTGAAGCTTTCTTT; CDR3 protein: CASRGPTGGALWTEAFF
CDR3 length: 15; V gene: TRBV4-2; J gene: TRBJ1-5; clone size: .; D gene: .; CDR3 DNA: TGTGCCAGCAGCCAAGGGGGCAGGGTAACCCAGCCCCAGCATTTT; CDR3 protein: CASSQGGRVTQPQHF
CDR3 length: 13; V gene: TRBV7-6; J gene: TRBJ2-1; clone size: .; D gene: TRBD2; CDR3 DNA: TGTGCCAGCTCAGCGGGGGGGCTCAATGAGCAGTTCTTC; CDR3 protein: CASSAGGLNEQFF
CDR3 length: 14; V gene: TRBV15; J gene: TRBJ1-4; clone size: .; D gene: .; CDR3 DNA: TGTGCCACCAGCACTACAGGGTGGAATGAAAAACTGTTTTTT; CDR3 protein: CATSTTGWNEKLFF
CDR3 length: 16; V gene: TRBV19; J gene: TRBJ1-1; clone size: .; D gene: .; CDR3 DNA: TGTGCCAGTAAAAATGAGTATGGAGAGAGGGACACTGAAGCTTTCTTT; CDR3 protein: CASKNEYGERDTEAFF
CDR3 length: 14; V gene: TRBV27; J gene: TRBJ1-6; clone size: .; D gene: .; CDR3 DNA: TGTGCCAGCAGTTTATATTCTGTCGGTTCACCCCTCCACTTT; CDR3 protein: CASSLYSVGSPLHF
CDR3 length: 15; V gene: TRBV4-2; J gene: TRBJ1-2; clone size: .; D gene: .; CDR3 DNA: TGTGCCAGCAGCCAAGATCGGAGGGGGGGCTATGGCTACACCTTC; CDR3 protein: CASSQDRRGGYGYTF
CDR3 length: 14; V gene: TRBV10-3; J gene: TRBJ1-2; clone size: .; D gene: .; CDR3 DNA: TGTGCCTCTACTAGCCAGTCGTATAACTATGGCTACACCTTC; CDR3 protein: CASTSQSYNYGYTF
CDR3 length: 13; V gene: TRBV11-3; J gene: TRBJ2-3; clone size: .; D gene: .; CDR3 DNA: TGTGCCAGCAGCCCCGACAGGCAAGATACGCAGTATTTT; CDR3 protein: CASSPDRQDTQYF
CDR3 length: 18; V gene: TRBV4-2; J gene: TRBJ2-5; clone size: .; D gene: .; CDR3 DNA: TGTGCCAGCAGCCAAGACGGTCAACTAGTCCGCGTCCAAGAGACCCAGTACTTC; CDR3 protein: CASSQDGQLVRVQETQYF
CDR3 length: 12; V gene: TRBV11-2; J gene: TRBJ1-6; clone size: .; D gene: .; CDR3 DNA: TGTGCCAGCAGCCAGTATAATTCACCCCTCCACTTT; CDR3 protein: CASSQYNSPLHF
CDR3 length: 15; V gene: TRBV19; J gene: TRBJ1-6; clone size: .; D gene: TRBD1; CDR3 DNA: TGTGCCAGTAGCAAACAGGGGGAATATAATTCACCCCTCCACTTT; CDR3 protein: CASSKQGEYNSPLHF
CDR3 length: 17; V gene: TRBV18; J gene: TRBJ1-2; clone size: .; D gene: TRBD1; CDR3 DNA: TGTGCCAGCTCACCCGTTGACGAGGGACAGGGAGGCTATGGCTACACCTTC; CDR3 protein: CASSPVDEGQGGYGYTF
CDR3 length: 13; V gene: TRBV4-3; J gene: TRBJ1-4; clone size: .; D gene: .; CDR3 DNA: TGCGCCAGCAGCCAACTTACAAATGAAAAACTGTTTTTT; CDR3 protein: CASSQLTNEKLFF
CDR3 length: 12; V gene: TRBV4-1; J gene: TRBJ1-1; clone size: .; D gene: .; CDR3 DNA: TGCGCCAGCAGCCCTCAGGGGACTGAAGCTTTCTTT; CDR3 protein: CASSPQGTEAFF
CDR3 length: 14; V gene: TRBV6-5; J gene: TRBJ2-3; clone size: once; D gene: .; CDR3 DNA: TGTGCCAGCAGTTACTCGGTCGGGTGGGATACGCAGTATTTT; CDR3 protein: CASSYSVGWDTQYF
CDR3 length: 16; V gene: TRBV18; J gene: TRBJ2-3; clone size: .; D gene: .; CDR3 DNA: TGTGCCAGCTCACCGTCCGGTGGGGGGGCCACAGATACGCAGTATTTT; CDR3 protein: CASSPSGGGATDTQYF
CDR3 length: 14; V gene: TRBV18; J gene: TRBJ1-2; clone size: .; D gene: .; CDR3 DNA: TGTGCCAGCTCATCGACAGATGTTCGGAATGGCTACACCTTC; CDR3 protein: CASSSTDVRNGYTF
CDR3 length: 13; V gene: TRBV15; J gene: TRBJ1-1; clone size: .; D gene: TRBD1; CDR3 DNA: TGTGCCACCAGCAAGGGACAGGCAACTGAAGCTTTCTTT; CDR3 protein: CATSKGQATEAFF
CDR3 length: 13; V gene: TRBV19; J gene: TRBJ1-1; clone size: .; D gene: .; CDR3 DNA: TGTGCCAGTAGTGAACTGGCGGACACTGAAGCTTTCTTT; CDR3 protein: CASSELADTEAFF
CDR3 length: 14; V gene: TRBV25-1; J gene: TRBJ1-1; clone size: .; D gene: .; CDR3 DNA: TGTGCCAGCAGTTCGGGGGTGTTAAGGACTGAAGCTTTCTTT; CDR3 protein: CASSSGVLRTEAFF
CDR3 length: 15; V gene: TRBV18; J gene: TRBJ1-5; clone size: .; D gene: TRBD1; CDR3 DNA: TGTGCCAGCTCCCGACAGGGGTTGAGCAATCAGCCCCAGCATTTT; CDR3 protein: CASSRQGLSNQPQHF
CDR3 length: 16; V gene: TRBV4-3; J gene: TRBJ1-2; clone size: .; D gene: TRBD1; CDR3 DNA: TGCGCCAGCAGCCAAGATAGCAGGACAGGGGGCGATGGCTACACCTTC; CDR3 protein: CASSQDSRTGGDGYTF
CDR3 length: 13; V gene: TRBV19; J gene: TRBJ2-1; clone size: .; D gene: .; CDR3 DNA: TGTGCCAGTAGTATAGGCAGTTACAATGAGCAGTTCTTC; CDR3 protein: CASSIGSYNEQFF
CDR3 length: 15; V gene: TRBV5-4; J gene: TRBJ2-5; clone size: .; D gene: TRBD1; CDR3 DNA: TGTGCCAGCAGGATTTTGGGGGACAGCCAAGAGACCCAGTACTTC; CDR3 protein: CASRILGDSQETQYF
CDR3 length: 15; V gene: TRBV9; J gene: TRBJ1-4; clone size: .; D gene: TRBD1; CDR3 DNA: TGTGCCAGCAGCGCAACAGGGGGCCCTAATGAAAAACTGTTTTTT; CDR3 protein: CASSATGGPNEKLFF
CDR3 length: 17; V gene: TRBV7-2; J gene: TRBJ1-2; clone size: .; D gene: .; CDR3 DNA: TGTGCCAGCAGTACCTCAGCCCCCACCGGGGGAACGCATGGCTACACCTTC; CDR3 protein: CASSTSAPTGGTHGYTF
CDR3 length: 15; V gene: TRBV4-2; J gene: TRBJ2-5; clone size: .; D gene: TRBD2; CDR3 DNA: TGTGCCAGCAGCCAAGTCTACGGGGGGGGAGAGACCCAGTACTTC; CDR3 protein: CASSQVYGGGETQYF
CDR3 length: 13; V gene: TRBV11-2; J gene: TRBJ2-7; clone size: .; D gene: .; CDR3 DNA: TGTGCCAGCAGCCGGACAGACTCCTACGAGCAGTACTTC; CDR3 protein: CASSRTDSYEQYF
CDR3 length: 14; V gene: TRBV2; J gene: TRBJ2-7; clone size: .; D gene: .; CDR3 DNA: TGTGCCAGCAGTGCTATCGGGGGCTCCTACGAGCAGTACTTC; CDR3 protein: CASSAIGGSYEQYF
CDR3 length: 13; V gene: TRBV7-9; J gene: TRBJ2-5; clone size: .; D gene: .; CDR3 DNA: TGTGCCGGCACCTTCGCCCAGCAAGAGACCCAGTACTTC; CDR3 protein: CAGTFAQQETQYF
CDR3 length: 16; V gene: TRBV19; J gene: TRBJ1-2; clone size: .; D gene: TRBD1; CDR3 DNA: TGTGCCAGTACCCGGACAGGGGGATTATTGGGCTATGGCTACACCTTC; CDR3 protein: CASTRTGGLLGYGYTF